These 22 T cell receptor beta chains share one sample of origin, sequenced in a study of blood T cells in healthy people across ages. Primed by a sample-barcoded 5' primer and a J-beta primer mix, a second PCR proceeded for roughly 6 to 12 cycles. Each CDR3 protein gets one entry after TCRdb re-called the 5' RACE reads with MiXCR. This sample yields about 1.8 million distinct CDR3 sequences, of which about 50% are seen a single time; less than 2.5% belongs to the top ten. Sequencing was carried out using blood. The source of these receptors is a woman aged 40 to 50 in good health.

The genes are TRBV4-1 and TRBJ1-2; no reliable D call. V gave up 4 bases and J gave up 4 bases, with 16 bases separating them. There are 15 residues in the CDR3. Germline CDR1 MGHRA, CDR2 YSYEKL. For the CDR3, the DNA is TGCGCCAGCAGCCCGCTCGGACGTATTTCCTATGGCTACACCTTC. Its translation: CASSPLGRISYGYTF.

The sample holds a few counts of this clonotype. This chain connects TRBV11-2 to TRBJ1-2; D perhaps matches TRBD1 (5 bases). CDR1 SGHAT and CDR2 FQNNGV come from the germline V gene. This CDR3 is built from 14 residues. V dropped 6 bases and J dropped 5 bases, with 16 bases sitting between them. CDR3 region: CASRRIGGFYGYTF. The CDR3, as DNA: TGTGCCAGCAGACGGATCGGGGGGTTTTATGGCTACACCTTC. The full variable domain, rest sourced from reference TRBV11-2 and TRBJ1-2, is EAGVAQSPRYKIIEKRQSVAFWCNPISGHATLYWYQQILGQGPKLLIQFQNNGVVDDSQLPKDRFSAERLKGVDSTLKIQPAKLEDSAVYLCASRRIGGFYGYTFGSGTRLTVV.

The chain couples TRBV20-1 to TRBJ2-1; 8 nucleotides align to TRBD2. The germline gives CDR1 DFQATT, CDR2 SNEGSKA (reference sequence). The CDR3 totals 14 residues. The V and J ends lost 3 bases and 13 bases, in that order; junction bases with no gene match: 14. In DNA, the CDR3 is TGCAGTGCTAGTCTGCTGGCGGGGGGCTCCGCCCAGTTCTTC. Its translation: CSASLLAGGSAQFF.

The V and J genes are TRBV2 and TRBJ1-2; D is uncertain. The CDR3 has 14 amino acids. V gave up 0 bases and J gave up 6 bases, with 11 bases separating them. Germline V gene data show CDR1 as SNHLY and CDR2 as FYNNEI. As DNA, the CDR3 is TGTGCCAGCAGTGAAGCGCTTCCTGGGGATGGCTACACCTTC. As protein: CASSEALPGDGYTF.

The chain couples TRBV13 to TRBJ1-5; 8 nucleotides agree with TRBD1. The germline V gene has CDR1 PRHDT and CDR2 FYEKMQ (reference sequence). The CDR3 is 19 residues long. J gave up 1 base and V 2 bases, and 13 bases lay outside the gene matches. The CDR3 here is CASSLSSRDRKGSNQPQHF. CDR3 sequence (DNA): TGTGCCAGCAGCTTATCCTCTCGGGACAGGAAGGGGAGCAATCAGCCCCAGCATTTT.

CDR3 sequence (DNA): TGTGCCAGCAGCCCTCCGGGGGGGCTGTCCTACGAGCAGTACTTC. Protein sequence: CASSPPGGLSYEQYF. The chain combines TRBV7-2 with TRBJ2-7, with 8 bases aligning to TRBD2. The CDR3 runs to 15 residues. The V segment lost 5 bases and the J segment 1 base; nucleotides outside the gene matches: 7. Germline lookup yields CDR1 SGHTA and CDR2 FQGNSA.

This sequence joins TRBV10-3 and TRBJ2-3, with D tentatively TRBD2 (7 bases). Germline assignment: CDR1 ENHRY and CDR2 SYGVKD. V shed 0 bases and J shed 4 bases, with 11 bases lying between them. The CDR3 extends over 15 amino acids. The CDR3 reads CAISESGGGADTQYF. The CDR3 nucleotides are TGTGCCATCAGTGAGTCCGGCGGGGGCGCAGATACGCAGTATTTT.

This chain links TRBV25-1 with TRBJ2-1; a weak D match, TRBD1 (6 bases). The length of the CDR3 is 15 residues. Germline CDR1 and CDR2: MGHDK and SYGVNS. Trimming removed 9 bases at V and 10 bases at J, with 25 bases between. CDR3 protein: CARLPGETPYFEQFF. DNA for the CDR3: TGTGCCAGACTTCCAGGGGAAACCCCTTACTTCGAGCAGTTCTTC.

The CDR3 reads CAIGAGGGTQYF. CDR3 DNA sequence: TGTGCCATCGGGGCAGGGGGCGGTACGCAGTATTTT. The chain carries TRBV10-3 and TRBJ2-3; 8 bases match TRBD1. The J segment lost 8 bases and the V segment lost 8 bases, leaving 6 bases of the junction unmatched. CDR1 is ENHRY, CDR2 SYGVKD, per germline. CDR3 length equals 12 residues.

The chain carries TRBV7-2 and TRBJ2-3; D not certain. Looked up from germline, CDR1 is SGHTA and CDR2 is FQGNSA. Trimming cost V 5 bases and J 0 bases, with 12 bases left between them. The CDR3 sequence is 15 residues long. Here the CDR3 DNA reads TGTGCCAGCAGCCTACAGTCGACTAGCACAGATACGCAGTATTTT. It specifies CASSLQSTSTDTQYF.

A few counts support this clonotype. This chain links TRBV6-2 or TRBV6-3 with TRBJ2-1; either TRBD1 or TRBD2 may supply D (6 bases each). The CDR3 totals 14 residues. Germline values: CDR1 MNHEY, CDR2 SVGEGT. The V end lost 7 bases, the J end lost 7 bases, and 17 bases lay between the germline ends. The CDR3 loop is CASTLWRGANEQFF. CDR3 nucleotide sequence: TGTGCCAGCACTTTATGGAGGGGGGCAAATGAGCAGTTCTTC.

CDR3 loop: CSVDRDTGELFF. The CDR3 DNA is TGCAGCGTTGACAGGGACACCGGGGAGCTGTTTTTT. The genes are TRBV29-1 and TRBJ2-2, with D perhaps matching TRBD1 (5 bases). The CDR3 is made up of 12 amino acids. CDR1 and CDR2 from the germline V gene are SQVTM and ANQGSEA. Between the trimmed V and J ends, which lost 3 bases and 3 bases, there was a span of 5 bases.

V usage is TRBV29-1 and J usage is TRBJ1-5; the D gene is possibly TRBD1 (6 bases). V lost 2 bases to trimming and J lost 2 bases, with 10 bases between them. Germline V gene sequence: CDR1 SQVTM, CDR2 ANQGSEA. The CDR3 covers 14 residues. CDR3 amino acids: CSVETGTGNQPQHF. CDR3 nucleotides: TGCAGCGTTGAAACAGGGACGGGCAATCAGCCCCAGCATTTT.

There are a few counts of this clonotype. This rearrangement joins TRBV7-9 to TRBJ2-1; D not resolved. The V end was cut by 0 bases, the J end by 8 bases, with 17 bases between. The germline CDR1 and CDR2 sequences are SEHNR and FQNEAQ (reference sequence). The length of the CDR3 is 16 residues. DNA for the CDR3: TGTGCCAGCAGCTTAGCGTCTCTAGGACCTTTCCATGAGCAGTTCTTC. Its translation: CASSLASLGPFHEQFF.

A remark on this clonotype: A single base separates this from a much larger clone, so it may be a read error. The chain recombines TRBV29-1 with TRBJ2-5; D ambiguous. Germline loops: CDR1 SQVTM, CDR2 ANQGSEA. Trimming stripped 1 base from V and 4 bases from J, with 10 bases between. There are 13 residues in the CDR3. The CDR3 is CSVEGQYRETQYF. As DNA, the CDR3 is TGCAGCGTTGAAGGGCAGTACCGAGAGACCCAGTACTTC.

The chain recombines TRBV6-2 or TRBV6-3 with TRBJ2-7; D perhaps matches TRBD2 (5 bases). Trimming shortened V by 8 bases and J by 3 bases, and 11 bases separated the two germline ends. This CDR3 is built from 12 residues. Germline loops: CDR1 MNHEY, CDR2 SVGEGT. The CDR3 spells CASSNGNYEQYF. The CDR3 DNA is TGTGCCAGCTCCAACGGGAACTACGAGCAGTACTTC.

This clonotype was seen a few times. This chain links TRBV7-2 with TRBJ2-5, with 7 bases matching TRBD1. This CDR3 spans 16 amino acids. Trimming at V came to 5 bases and at J to 5 bases, leaving 14 bases not matched to a gene. Germline values: CDR1 SGHTA, CDR2 FQGNSA. The CDR3 is CASSQLQGLVLETQYF. In DNA, the CDR3 is TGTGCCAGCAGCCAACTACAGGGGTTGGTTTTGGAGACCCAGTACTTC.

This clonotype was observed at least ten times. The V gene is TRBV29-1, the J gene TRBJ2-6; D unresolved. Trimming pared 5 bases from V and 0 bases from J, leaving 8 bases between. CDR1 is SQVTM and CDR2 is ANQGSEA in the germline V gene. The CDR3 extends over 14 amino acids. CDR3 in DNA: TGCAGCGTTCTCGACAACTCTGGGGCCAACGTCCTGACTTTC. This codes for CSVLDNSGANVLTF.

V gene TRBV4-1 combines with J gene TRBJ2-5, with unresolved D. The V gene's germline CDR1 is MGHRA and CDR2 YSYEKL. The CDR3 length is 15 residues. V was clipped by 4 bases and J by 2 bases, with 14 bases between them. As DNA, the CDR3 is TGCGCCAGCAGCCGGAATACAGAAACTCAAGAGACCCAGTACTTC. Its translation is CASSRNTETQETQYF.

This sequence joins TRBV7-2 and TRBJ1-2; TRBD1 might be the D (5 bases). Germline CDR1 and CDR2: SGHTA and FQGNSA. CDR3 length: 16 amino acids. The ends were cut back, 5 bases at V and 5 bases at J, with 21 bases in the middle. CDR3 nucleotides: TGTGCCAGCAGCCCTGGCGGACATTCGTCATTGTATGGCTACACCTTC. It is translated as CASSPGGHSSLYGYTF. Combining the CDR3 with reference TRBV7-2 and TRBJ1-2 gives the whole variable domain GAGVSQSPSNKVTEKGKDVELRCDPISGHTALYWYRQSLGQGLEFLIYFQGNSAPDKSGLPSDRFSAERTGGSVSTLTIQRTQQEDSAVYLCASSPGGHSSLYGYTFGSGTRLTVV.

This clonotype was seen more than once but under ten times. This chain joins TRBV27 and TRBJ2-5; D is unresolved. Germline V gives CDR1 MNHEY, CDR2 SMNVEV (reference sequence). CDR3 length: 13 residues. V was trimmed by 3 bases and J by 3 bases, leaving 8 bases between them. The CDR3 DNA reads as TGTGCCAGCAGTTTCTGGGCAGAAGAGACCCAGTACTTC. Its translation: CASSFWAEETQYF.

There are a few counts of this clonotype. The chain has TRBV6-5 and TRBJ1-2, with D maybe TRBD1 (5 bases). Per the germline V gene, CDR1 is MNHEY and CDR2 is SVGAGI. Trimming stripped 0 bases from V and 2 bases from J, with 10 bases between. The CDR3 contains 15 residues. The CDR3 sequence is CASSYSGQQNYGYTF. The CDR3, as DNA: TGTGCCAGCAGTTACTCGGGGCAGCAGAACTATGGCTACACCTTC.